This TCR beta chain was found in a study of cytomegalovirus exposure and HLA in healthy donors. The study's findings and limits: What a later analysis reportedly showed was that an Asian-associated ancestry cluster had fewer N-insertions than the roughly 720-donor mean. Later on, an analysis found that several of the most significant clusters appeared to be linked to common viral pathogens, which included parvovirus B19. Upon later analysis, HLA-associated TCR beta chains proved more clonally expanded than other, equally common chains.

A multiplex PCR was run with 60 Vbeta primers and 13 Jbeta primers. Assay used: immunoSEQ multiplex PCR; TCRdb lists only in-frame clones, some missing. Altogether 150,000 to 200,000 clones are present, 70% to 90% being singletons, with the ten largest covering roughly 1.8%. This clone was observed a few times. Its matching antigen is unknown. This receptor was taken from a woman aged 18-29 years in good health and CMV-seronegative. Sample: PBMCs.

CDR3 bases: TGTGCCAGCCGGATGGGCAGGGGGACCTATGGCTACACCTTC. Encoded protein: CASRMGRGTYGYTF. The V call is TRBV6-6, the J call TRBJ1-2; TRBD1 aligns across 7 bases. J gave up 4 bases and V 8 bases, and 10 bases lay outside the gene matches. This CDR3 spans 14 amino acids. CDR1 and CDR2 (germline): MNHNY, SVGAGI (reference sequence).